Below, 5 T cell receptor beta chains from the same sample are listed, as sequenced in a study of T-cell reconstitution after alpha-beta-depleted transplantation in children. TCRbeta library construction was performed incorporating unique molecular identifiers. MiXCR, applied by TCRdb to the PCR reads, yields one record per CDR3 protein. The sample lists a few hundred thousand distinct CDR3 sequences, roughly an eighth seen once, with over 5.5% in the top ten. Specimen: PBMCs from the stem cell graft donor, collected from the stem cell graft. These receptors all stem from a human donor who donated a stem cell graft to a child with combined immunodeficiency.

This clonotype has ten or more counts. V usage is TRBV20-1 and J usage is TRBJ2-5; no reliable D call. V was clipped by 3 bases and J by 5 bases, with 10 bases between them. The length of the CDR3 is 12 residues. Germline V gene data show CDR1 as DFQATT and CDR2 as SNEGSKA (reference sequence). The CDR3 protein is CSASPTWETQYF. DNA of the CDR3: TGCAGTGCTAGTCCAACTTGGGAGACCCAGTACTTC.

A few counts support this clonotype. The CDR3 bases are TGTGCCAGCAGGGGGAGAGGGTCCTACAATGAGCAGTTCTTC. Translating gives CASRGRGSYNEQFF. This rearrangement joins TRBV27 to TRBJ2-1; tentative D call: TRBD2 (5 bases). Trimming shortened V by 6 bases and J by 1 base, and 10 bases separated the two germline ends. Per germline, CDR1 MNHEY and CDR2 SMNVEV (reference sequence). The CDR3 is 14 amino acids.

The chain is built from TRBV7-3 and TRBJ1-1; D is perhaps TRBD1 (6 bases). The CDR3 contains 15 residues. Trimming took off 5 bases at V and 0 bases at J, with 13 bases between the two ends. In germline, CDR1 is SGHTA, CDR2 FQGTGA. Here the CDR3 DNA reads TGTGCCAGCAGCCCCGGACAGATTCTGAACACTGAAGCTTTCTTT. Amino acids: CASSPGQILNTEAFF. Combining the CDR3 with reference TRBV7-3 and TRBJ1-1 gives the whole variable domain GAGVSQTPSNKVTEKGKYVELRCDPISGHTALYWYRQSLGQGPEFLIYFQGTGAADDSGLPNDRFFAVRPEGSVSTLKIQRTERGDSAVYLCASSPGQILNTEAFFGQGTRLTVV.

The table lists this clonotype with many counts. The chain carries TRBV29-1 and TRBJ2-1; no reliable D call. Germline CDR1 reads SQVTM; CDR2 reads ANQGSEA. Trimming cost V 3 bases and J 0 bases, with 6 bases left between them. The CDR3 is 13 residues long. The CDR3 protein is CSVDRSSYNEQFF. Here the CDR3 DNA reads TGCAGCGTTGATAGGAGCTCCTACAATGAGCAGTTCTTC.

This clonotype was counted a few times. The chain links TRBV28 to TRBJ1-1; D is undetermined. CDR1 and CDR2 from the germline V gene are MDHEN and SYDVKM. Trimming left V 3 bases short and J 2 bases short, with 16 bases between. CDR3 length: 16 amino acids. CDR3 DNA: TGTGCCAGCAGTTTTTCGGCGACGATACTAAACACTGAAGCTTTCTTT. Protein product: CASSFSATILNTEAFF.